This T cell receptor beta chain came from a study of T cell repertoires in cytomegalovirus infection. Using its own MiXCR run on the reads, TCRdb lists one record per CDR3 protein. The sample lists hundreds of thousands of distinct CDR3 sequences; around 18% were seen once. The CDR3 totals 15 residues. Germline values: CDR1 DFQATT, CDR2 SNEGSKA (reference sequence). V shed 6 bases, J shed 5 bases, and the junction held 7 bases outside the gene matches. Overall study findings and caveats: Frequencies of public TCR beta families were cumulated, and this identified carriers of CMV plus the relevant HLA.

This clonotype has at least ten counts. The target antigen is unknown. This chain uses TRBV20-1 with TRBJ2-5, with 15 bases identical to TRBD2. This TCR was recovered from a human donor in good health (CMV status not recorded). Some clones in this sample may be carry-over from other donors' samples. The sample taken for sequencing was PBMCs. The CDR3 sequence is CSAGLAGGPWETQYF. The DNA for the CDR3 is TGCAGTGCAGGACTAGCGGGAGGGCCGTGGGAGACCCAGTACTTC.